These T cell receptor beta chains were read from a single sample in a study of shared clonotypes between healthy human individuals. Generated by immunoSEQ multiplex PCR, the TCRdb table keeps only in-frame clones and is missing some. The sample lists about 120,000 clones, roughly 70% occurring once. Material for sequencing was memory CD8+ T cells sorted from blood. The receptor source for this set is a woman in her thirties in good health. CDR3s include the opening cysteine and the closing phenylalanine or tryptophan. The order of the fields is J gene, D gene, clone size, V gene, CDR3 DNA, CDR3 protein. D genes are given only for firm matches. Clone sizes are given selectively: once, few, many, or a class where the clone is expanded.

J: TRBJ1-1
D: .
size: .
V: TRBV5-1
DNA: TGCGCCAGCAGCTTGGGACAGGAATTAACCGAAGCTTTCTTT
CDR3: CASSLGQELTEAFF

J: TRBJ1-3
D: TRBD1
size: .
V: TRBV4-1
DNA: TGCGCCAGCAGCCAGCGGGGACAGGGTGATTCTGGAAACACCATATATTTT
CDR3: CASSQRGQGDSGNTIYF

J: TRBJ1-2
D: .
size: .
V: TRBV19
DNA: TGTGCCAGTAGTATCCCGGGAGCTGGTTATGGCTACACCTTC
CDR3: CASSIPGAGYGYTF

J: TRBJ1-2
D: TRBD1
size: .
V: TRBV6-4
DNA: TGTGCCAGCAGTGAGGGACAGGCGGCCTATGGCTACACCTTC
CDR3: CASSEGQAAYGYTF

J: TRBJ1-2
D: .
size: few
V: TRBV28
DNA: TGTGCCAGCAGTTCCCCCGAAGGGGTCTATGGCTACACCTTC
CDR3: CASSSPEGVYGYTF

J: TRBJ2-1
D: .
size: .
V: TRBV5-4
DNA: TGTGCCGCTAAGGACGGCTACAATGAGCAGTTCTTC
CDR3: CAAKDGYNEQFF

J: TRBJ2-7
D: .
size: .
V: TRBV27
DNA: TGTGCCAGCAGTTTAGCAGGTACCCACTCCGAGCAGTACTTC
CDR3: CASSLAGTHSEQYF

J: TRBJ2-1
D: .
size: .
V: TRBV19
DNA: TGTGCCAGTAGTATAGCCCCCCGGGGCGAGCAGTTCTTC
CDR3: CASSIAPRGEQFF

J: TRBJ1-1
D: .
size: .
V: TRBV4-1
DNA: TGCGCCAGCAGCCAAGGCTGGTGGGGGTGGCACCTTCTTCGTACTGAAGCTTTCTTT
CDR3: CASSQGWWGWHLLRTEAFF

J: TRBJ1-1
D: .
size: .
V: TRBV7-6
DNA: TGTGCCAGCAGCCAGCTAGACAAGAACACTGAAGCTTTCTTT
CDR3: CASSQLDKNTEAFF

J: TRBJ2-3
D: TRBD2
size: .
V: TRBV5-1
DNA: TGCGCCAGCAGCTTTGCGGGAGCCACAGATACGCAGTATTTT
CDR3: CASSFAGATDTQYF

J: TRBJ1-4
D: .
size: .
V: TRBV4-1
DNA: TGCGCCAGCAGCCAAATTGGTAGCCCCAATGAAAAACTGTTTTTT
CDR3: CASSQIGSPNEKLFF

J: TRBJ2-7
D: TRBD1
size: .
V: TRBV18
DNA: TGTGCCAGCTCATCGGGACAGCGTTACGAGCAGTACTTC
CDR3: CASSSGQRYEQYF

J: TRBJ2-3
D: TRBD1
size: many
V: TRBV6-5
DNA: TGTGCCAGCAGTTACTCGGGACAGGGTGTGACAGATACGCAGTATTTT
CDR3: CASSYSGQGVTDTQYF

J: TRBJ2-7
D: TRBD2
size: .
V: TRBV13
DNA: TGTGCCAGCAGCCACCGGACTAGCTCCTACGAGCAGTACTTC
CDR3: CASSHRTSSYEQYF

J: TRBJ2-1
D: .
size: .
V: TRBV10-3
DNA: TGTGCCATCAGTGTGTTAGGGGGTGGAGACAATGAGCAGTTCTTC
CDR3: CAISVLGGGDNEQFF

J: TRBJ2-1
D: .
size: .
V: TRBV7-9
DNA: TGTGCCAGCAGCTTACTCACAAGGGGATACAATGAGCAGTTCTTC
CDR3: CASSLLTRGYNEQFF

J: TRBJ1-5
D: .
size: few
V: TRBV25-1
DNA: TGTGCCAGCAGTGGGCTAGGGGGGAATCAGCCCCAGCATTTT
CDR3: CASSGLGGNQPQHF

J: TRBJ2-1
D: .
size: once
V: TRBV9
DNA: TGTGCCAGCAGTGACTTGGTTCGTCCCTCCTACAATGAGCAGTTCTTC
CDR3: CASSDLVRPSYNEQFF

J: TRBJ2-1
D: TRBD2
size: .
V: TRBV27
DNA: TGTGCCACCAACCTAGTACCTAGCGGCCCCGGGGGCAATGAGCAGTTCTTC
CDR3: CATNLVPSGPGGNEQFF